One sample yielded the 32 T cell receptor beta chains listed below, sequenced in a study of blood T cell repertoires in COVID-19. The assay was immunoSEQ multiplex PCR, and TCRdb's table has in-frame clones only and misses some. The sample consists of around 290,000 clones, more than 85% of them appearing once. Sequencing was done on a sample of peripheral blood. These receptors were collected from a man aged 40-49 years with acute or convalescent COVID-19.

V is TRBV6-6 and J is TRBJ2-1; 9 nucleotides align to TRBD2. Germline CDR1 and CDR2: MNHNY and SVGAGI (reference sequence). The trim removed 5 bases at V and 0 bases at J, leaving 14 bases unmatched. The CDR3 runs 19 residues. For the CDR3, the DNA is TGTGCCAGCAGTCCCCGTAAACTAGCGGGTCTGAGCTCCTACAATGAGCAGTTCTTC. It specifies CASSPRKLAGLSSYNEQFF.

V gene TRBV18 combines with J gene TRBJ1-1; 7 positions match TRBD1. The length of the CDR3 is 15 residues. V lost 5 bases, J lost 2 bases, and 8 bases stayed unmatched. Germline CDR1 KGHSH, CDR2 LQKENI. In DNA, the CDR3 is TGTGCCAGCTCAGACGTAAGGACAGGTAACACTGAAGCTTTCTTT. Encoded protein: CASSDVRTGNTEAFF.

The CDR3 DNA sequence: TGCGCCAGCAGCTTAGTACAGGGGAGGACTGAAGCTTTCTTT. Protein sequence: CASSLVQGRTEAFF. V is TRBV5-1 and J is TRBJ1-1; TRBD1 matches at 7 bases. The CDR3 is 14 amino acids. V lost 2 bases, J lost 5 bases, and 6 bases stayed unmatched. In germline, CDR1 is SGHRS, CDR2 YFSETQ.

The rearrangement joins TRBV14 to TRBJ2-5; no definite D call. V was pared by 2 bases and J by 2 bases, with 6 bases between. The CDR3 sequence is 13 residues long. The germline gives CDR1 SGHDN, CDR2 FVKESK. The CDR3 here is CASSQNTQETQYF. CDR3 sequence (DNA): TGTGCCAGCAGCCAAAACACGCAAGAGACCCAGTACTTC.

The chain carries TRBV7-2 and TRBJ1-3; TRBD1 matches at 7 bases. The ends lost 5 bases at V and 4 bases at J; junction bases unmatched: 8. Germline CDR1 and CDR2: SGHTA and FQGNSA. CDR3 size: 15 residues. CDR3 nucleotides: TGTGCCAGCAGCCCCCGACAGGGCGAAGGAAACACCATATATTTT. The encoded protein is CASSPRQGEGNTIYF.

The J gene is TRBJ1-6, the V gene TRBV7-2, with TRBD1 as a possible D gene (5 bases). Trimming removed 2 bases at V and 10 bases at J, with 15 bases between. CDR3 size: 15 residues. The germline gives CDR1 SGHTA, CDR2 FQGNSA. This CDR3 reads CASSLLDSLRSPLHF. The DNA of the CDR3 is TGTGCCAGCAGCTTACTTGACAGTCTGCGATCACCCCTCCACTTT.

V is TRBV11-2 and J is TRBJ2-3; 9 bases fit TRBD2. This CDR3 spans 15 amino acids. Germline V gene sequence: CDR1 SGHAT, CDR2 FQNNGV. Trimming cost V 5 bases and J 6 bases; bases outside gene matches: 9. This CDR3 is CASSATSGAWDTQYF. Written as DNA, the CDR3 is TGTGCCAGCAGCGCGACTAGCGGCGCATGGGATACGCAGTATTTT.

The chain employs TRBV7-9 and TRBJ1-1, with 9 bases that match TRBD1. CDR3 length: 13 residues. V was pared by 6 bases and J by 4 bases, with 3 bases of the junction left unmatched. Germline CDR1 and CDR2: SEHNR and FQNEAQ (reference sequence). CDR3 in amino acids: CASRQDRGTEAFF. DNA of the CDR3: TGTGCCAGCAGACAGGACAGGGGCACTGAAGCTTTCTTT.

The chain's CDR3 is CASSLDPGSSGGELFF. DNA of the CDR3: TGTGCCAGCAGCTTGGACCCAGGATCCTCGGGGGGGGAGCTGTTTTTT. The chain combines TRBV5-4 with TRBJ2-2; a weak D match, TRBD2 (5 bases). Trimming cost V 0 bases and J 8 bases, with 17 bases left between them. Germline CDR1 is SGHNT and CDR2 is YYREEE (reference sequence). The CDR3 runs 16 residues. Based on the CDR3 plus reference TRBV5-4 and TRBJ2-2, the full variable domain is ETGVTQSPTHLIKTRGQQVTLRCSSQSGHNTVSWYQQALGQGPQFIFQYYREEENGRGNFPPRFSGLQFPNYSSELNVNALELDDSALYLCASSLDPGSSGGELFFGEGSRLTVL.

The chain recombines TRBV15 with TRBJ2-1, with 10 bases that match TRBD1. This CDR3 contains 14 residues. V trimming: 1 base; J trimming: 6 bases; junction bases outside the gene matches: 0. In germline, CDR1 is LNHNV, CDR2 YYDKDF (reference sequence). In DNA form, the CDR3 reads TGTGCCACCAGCAGAGGGGACAGGGGCAATGAGCAGTTCTTC. Translated, it gives CATSRGDRGNEQFF.

V and J are TRBV5-1 and TRBJ1-4; 8 bases map to TRBD1. Germline V gene sequence: CDR1 SGHRS, CDR2 YFSETQ. The CDR3 spans 15 residues. Trimming cost V 0 bases and J 4 bases; bases outside gene matches: 2. Written as DNA, the CDR3 is TGCGCCAGCAGCTTGGCAGGACAGGGTAATGAAAAACTGTTTTTT. Protein product: CASSLAGQGNEKLFF.

The V call is TRBV5-1, the J call TRBJ1-1; 7 nucleotides line up with TRBD1. The CDR3 consists of 14 residues. Germline V lookup: CDR1 SGHRS, CDR2 YFSETQ. The V segment lost 0 bases and the J segment 5 bases; nucleotides outside the gene matches: 4. CDR3 DNA: TGCGCCAGCAGCTTGGAAGTCAGGGGGACTGAAGCTTTCTTT. As protein: CASSLEVRGTEAFF.

This clone was detected only once. The V gene is TRBV2, the J gene TRBJ1-1, with 7 nucleotides matching TRBD1. The CDR3 is made up of 14 amino acids. Trimming at V came to 2 bases and at J to 1 base, leaving 1 base not matched to a gene. Germline V gene lookup returns CDR1 SNHLY and CDR2 FYNNEI. The chain's CDR3 is CASSEQGENTEAFF. The CDR3 nucleotides read TGTGCCAGCAGTGAACAGGGGGAGAACACTGAAGCTTTCTTT.

In this sample, this clone turned up once. The chain uses TRBV7-3 and TRBJ2-7, with D unclear. This CDR3 spans 15 amino acids. Germline-derived CDR1 and CDR2 are SGHTA and FQGTGA. V was shortened by 2 bases and J by 2 bases, with 13 bases between the two germline ends. The CDR3: CASSLGSGPTYEQYF. The CDR3 bases are TGTGCCAGCAGCTTAGGATCAGGCCCCACCTACGAGCAGTACTTC.

The gene calls are TRBV11-2 and TRBJ2-5; 10 bases align to TRBD1. The junction had 3 bases not matched to a gene; V was cut back by 0 bases and J by 5 bases. The CDR3 is 15 residues long. Germline V gives CDR1 SGHAT, CDR2 FQNNGV. Written as DNA, the CDR3 is TGTGCCAGCAGCTTAGATCGGACAGGGGGGGAGACCCAGTACTTC. Amino acid sequence: CASSLDRTGGETQYF.

The chain uses TRBV3-1 (or the pseudogene TRBV3-2) and TRBJ1-2; D not resolved. Between the trimmed V and J ends, which lost 1 base and 4 bases, there was a span of 7 bases. The germline V gene has CDR1 LGHDT and CDR2 YNNKEL (reference sequence). This CDR3 has 13 residues. The CDR3: CASSQGTIYGYTF. In DNA form, the CDR3 reads TGTGCCAGCAGCCAAGGGACTATCTATGGCTACACCTTC.

The chain recombines TRBV6-5 with TRBJ2-1, with 10 nucleotides matching TRBD2. Germline V gene data show CDR1 as MNHEY and CDR2 as SVGAGI. V shed 5 bases, J shed 4 bases, and the junction held 2 bases outside the gene matches. The length of the CDR3 is 14 residues. The CDR3 nucleotides are TGTGCCAGCAGTCAACTAGCGGGGTACAATGAGCAGTTCTTC. Encoded protein: CASSQLAGYNEQFF.

This clone has a single count. The rearrangement joins TRBV7-9 to TRBJ1-1, with 12 bases identical to TRBD1. Germline lookup yields CDR1 SEHNR and CDR2 FQNEAQ (reference sequence). CDR3 length: 18 residues. V lost 2 bases and J lost 5; bases outside the gene matches: 12. The CDR3, as DNA: TGTGCCAGCAGCTTAACCCTCTTGGGACAGGGGGCGCGTACTGAAGCTTTCTTT. This codes for CASSLTLLGQGARTEAFF. The full variable domain, completed using reference TRBV7-9 and TRBJ1-1, is DTGVSQNPRHKITKRGQNVTFRCDPISEHNRLYWYRQTLGQGPEFLTYFQNEAQLEKSRLLSDRFSAERPKGSFSTLEIQRTEQGDSAMYLCASSLTLLGQGARTEAFFGQGTRLTVV.

The chain has TRBV3-1 (or the pseudogene TRBV3-2) and TRBJ2-4; D call uncertain. V lost 2 bases and J lost 7, with 9 bases in between. The CDR3 consists of 13 residues. Germline CDR1 LGHDT, CDR2 YNNKEL (reference sequence). The CDR3 is CASSQLGTNIQYF. The CDR3 DNA is TGTGCCAGCAGCCAATTGGGCACGAACATTCAGTACTTC.

This chain uses TRBV19 with TRBJ1-1, with D possibly being TRBD1 (6 bases). The CDR3 loop spans 13 amino acids. The V end lost 4 bases, the J end lost 3 bases, and 9 bases lay between the germline ends. CDR1 and CDR2 from the germline V gene are LNHDA and SQIVND (reference sequence). The CDR3 DNA follows: TGTGCCAGTAGTACGTGGACAGACACTGAAGCTTTCTTT. It translates to CASSTWTDTEAFF.

The chain is built from TRBV7-9 and TRBJ1-2; TRBD1 might be the D (6 bases). Trimming removed 5 bases at V and 6 bases at J, with 10 bases between. CDR1 is SEHNR, CDR2 FQNEAQ, per germline (reference sequence). The length of the CDR3 is 12 residues. Here the CDR3 reads CASSPKGDGYTF. The CDR3 coding sequence is TGTGCCAGCAGCCCTAAGGGGGATGGCTACACCTTC.

This clone came up once. J is TRBJ1-4 and V is TRBV6-5, with TRBD1 identical over 10 bases. The V gene's germline CDR1 is MNHEY and CDR2 SVGAGI. V shed 7 bases and J 8 bases; nucleotides not matched to a gene: 7. The CDR3 runs to 14 residues. CDR3 bases: TGTGCCAGCAATCAGGGACAGGGGACCGAAAAACTGTTTTTT. This codes for CASNQGQGTEKLFF.

The chain links TRBV7-8 to TRBJ1-4; no clear D gene. CDR1 and CDR2 (germline): SGHVS, FQNEAQ. This CDR3 contains 18 residues. Trimming took 1 base from V and 5 from J, leaving 20 bases between them. This CDR3 is CASSLGFWPREANEKLFF. CDR3 coding DNA: TGTGCCAGCAGCTTAGGTTTTTGGCCAAGGGAGGCCAATGAAAAACTGTTTTTT.

This chain links TRBV11-2 with TRBJ1-2; 9 bases are shared with TRBD1. The CDR3 is made up of 13 amino acids. The V segment lost 5 bases and the J segment 8 bases; nucleotides outside the gene matches: 6. Germline V CDR1 and CDR2: SGHAT, FQNNGV. CDR3 nucleotides: TGTGCCAGCAGCCGAGACAGGGGGACCGGCTACACCTTC. Translating gives CASSRDRGTGYTF.

The rearrangement uses TRBV6-4 and TRBJ2-2; D might be TRBD1 (5 bases). The germline gives CDR1 MRHNA, CDR2 SNTAGT. CDR3 size: 14 residues. V lost 4 bases, J lost 7 bases, and 13 bases lay in between. For the CDR3, the DNA is TGTGCCAGCAGTGGGCAGGGTGATAACGGGGAGCTGTTTTTT. It yields the protein CASSGQGDNGELFF.

V and J are TRBV7-6 and TRBJ2-7; the D is unclear. CDR3 length: 12 residues. V shed 5 bases and J shed 0 bases, with 5 bases lying between them. Germline V gives CDR1 SGHVS, CDR2 FNYEAQ. The CDR3 sequence: CASSHYSYEQYF. The CDR3 nucleotides read TGTGCCAGCAGCCACTACTCCTACGAGCAGTACTTC. The full variable domain, with the rest looked up from reference TRBV7-6 and TRBJ2-7, is GAGVSQSPRYKVTKRGQDVALRCDPISGHVSLYWYRQALGQGPEFLTYFNYEAQQDKSGLPNDRFSAERPEGSISTLTIQRTEQRDSAMYRCASSHYSYEQYFGPGTRLTVT.

This chain links TRBV5-1 with TRBJ2-7; D unresolved. Germline V gene data show CDR1 as SGHRS and CDR2 as YFSETQ. This CDR3 has 15 amino acids. V was pared by 5 bases and J by 7 bases, with 22 bases between. CDR3 in DNA: TGCGCCAGCAGTTTTTCCGGATCCGTCGTGCGGGAGCAGTACTTC. It specifies CASSFSGSVVREQYF.

The chain combines TRBV7-6 with TRBJ2-7, with 8 bases fitting TRBD1. CDR1 and CDR2 from the germline V gene are SGHVS and FNYEAQ. The V and J ends lost 5 bases and 3 bases, in that order; junction bases with no gene match: 12. The CDR3 extends over 16 amino acids. The CDR3 region is CASSPRTGMVNYEQYF. The CDR3 DNA reads as TGTGCCAGCAGCCCAAGGACAGGGATGGTAAACTACGAGCAGTACTTC.

The chain uses TRBV11-2 and TRBJ1-3; 8 bases line up with TRBD1. This CDR3 is 15 amino acids long. The V gene's germline CDR1 is SGHAT and CDR2 FQNNGV. The J segment lost 7 bases and the V segment lost 4 bases, leaving 9 bases of the junction unmatched. The CDR3 is CASSSRSGGGNTIYF. The DNA of the CDR3 is TGTGCCAGCAGCTCACGCTCAGGGGGCGGGAACACCATATATTTT.

The chain joins TRBV5-1 to TRBJ2-5; possible D gene TRBD1, 5 bases. Looked up from germline, CDR1 is SGHRS and CDR2 is YFSETQ. Trimming took off 3 bases at V and 5 bases at J, with 17 bases between the two ends. The CDR3 loop spans 15 amino acids. The CDR3 DNA is TGCGCCAGCAGCTCTACAGGTCTCCTGGGGGAGACCCAGTACTTC. This translates into CASSSTGLLGETQYF.

The chain uses TRBV10-1 and TRBJ1-2; 8 bases align to TRBD1. Germline V gene lookup returns CDR1 WNHNN and CDR2 SYGVQD (reference sequence). This CDR3 is 13 amino acids long. V dropped 5 bases and J dropped 4; count of bases not matched to a gene: 3. The CDR3 loop reads CASSRDRTYGYTF. As DNA, the CDR3 is TGCGCCAGCAGTCGGGACAGGACCTATGGCTACACCTTC.

This chain joins TRBV4-1 and TRBJ1-2; D remains ambiguous. This CDR3 comprises 13 residues. Trimming removed 1 base from V and 6 bases from J, with 9 bases in between. Germline CDR1 and CDR2: MGHRA and YSYEKL. The CDR3 is CASSQVPFNGYTF. Here the CDR3 DNA reads TGCGCCAGCAGCCAAGTTCCCTTTAATGGCTACACCTTC.